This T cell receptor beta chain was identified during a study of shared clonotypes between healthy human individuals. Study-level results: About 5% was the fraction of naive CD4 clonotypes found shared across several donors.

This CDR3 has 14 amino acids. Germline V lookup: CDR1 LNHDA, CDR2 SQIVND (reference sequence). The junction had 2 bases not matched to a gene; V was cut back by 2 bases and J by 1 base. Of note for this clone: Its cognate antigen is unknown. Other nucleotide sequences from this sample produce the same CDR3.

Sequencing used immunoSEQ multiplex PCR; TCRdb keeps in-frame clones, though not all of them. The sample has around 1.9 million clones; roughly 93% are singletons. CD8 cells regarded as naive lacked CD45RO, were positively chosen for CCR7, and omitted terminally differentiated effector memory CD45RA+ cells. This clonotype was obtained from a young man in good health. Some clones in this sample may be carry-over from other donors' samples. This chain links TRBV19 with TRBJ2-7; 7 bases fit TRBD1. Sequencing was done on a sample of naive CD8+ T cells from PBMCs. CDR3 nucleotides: TGTGCCAGTAGTATAAGACAGGGTTCCTACGAGCAGTACTTC. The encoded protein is CASSIRQGSYEQYF.